This T cell receptor (beta chain) comes out of a study of blood T cell repertoires in COVID-19. Sequencing was performed with immunoSEQ multiplex PCR; in TCRdb, only in-frame clones are kept and a portion is missing. The data show about 240,000 clones, with around four fifths seen just once and around 4% held by the top ten. Sequenced: peripheral blood. The TCR was taken from a man aged 45-60 years with acute or convalescent COVID-19.

CDR3 amino acids: CASSWWTGANYGYTF. CDR3 DNA: TGTGCCAGCAGCTGGTGGACAGGGGCTAACTATGGCTACACCTTC. The rearrangement uses TRBV5-4 and TRBJ1-2, with 9 bases fitting TRBD1. The CDR3 contains 15 residues. The V gene's germline CDR1 is SGHNT and CDR2 YYREEE (reference sequence). The V segment lost 3 bases and the J segment 0 bases; nucleotides outside the gene matches: 3.